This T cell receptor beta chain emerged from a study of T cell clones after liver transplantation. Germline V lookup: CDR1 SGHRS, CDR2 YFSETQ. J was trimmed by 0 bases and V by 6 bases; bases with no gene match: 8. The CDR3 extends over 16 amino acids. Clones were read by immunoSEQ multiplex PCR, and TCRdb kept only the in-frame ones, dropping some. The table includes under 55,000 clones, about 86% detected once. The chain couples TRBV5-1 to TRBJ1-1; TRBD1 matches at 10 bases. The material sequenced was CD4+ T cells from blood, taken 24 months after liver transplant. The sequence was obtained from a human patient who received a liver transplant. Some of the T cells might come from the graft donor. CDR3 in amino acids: CASMAGTGVLNTEAFF. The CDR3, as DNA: TGCGCCAGCATGGCGGGGACAGGGGTATTGAACACTGAAGCTTTCTTT.